Listed here is a single TCR beta chain. Its target is not known. Time point noted: pre-sensitization, week 0. Noted treatment: therapeutic diphenylcyclopropenone sensitization with weekly scalp DPC. The authors' total RNA extraction used unfractionated whole blood. People who gave samples had alopecia, were 18 to 70 years old, and were suitable for DPC. A single record per CDR3 protein comes from TCRdb applying MiXCR to the RACE reads. The sample shows 56,000 or so distinct CDR3 sequences, 9.5% to 10% of them seen only once. The data belong to a study of human T cells and chemical hapten exposure. The wider study: Affected patients, primarily female, had alopecia areata, totalis or universalis.

The V and J ends lost 2 bases and 8 bases respectively, with 16 bases between them. The CDR3 is 15 residues long. Findings and caveats of the study: There was alopecia in the donors, so their immune response may differ from that of healthy people. Positively correlated with patch test score were the counts of PT1 expanded TCRs.

The clonotype was recovered from a woman in her twenties or thirties with alopecia areata. Some clones in this sample may be carry-over from other donors' samples. The rearrangement links TRBV12-3 or TRBV12-4 to TRBJ2-1; D call uncertain. The sample in question was whole blood, obtained in connection with sensitization to the hapten diphenylcyclopropenone (DPC). The CDR3 nucleotides read TGTGCCAGCAGTTTACCGGGCCAGGAGCGCCATGAGCAGTTCTTC. This encodes CASSLPGQERHEQFF.